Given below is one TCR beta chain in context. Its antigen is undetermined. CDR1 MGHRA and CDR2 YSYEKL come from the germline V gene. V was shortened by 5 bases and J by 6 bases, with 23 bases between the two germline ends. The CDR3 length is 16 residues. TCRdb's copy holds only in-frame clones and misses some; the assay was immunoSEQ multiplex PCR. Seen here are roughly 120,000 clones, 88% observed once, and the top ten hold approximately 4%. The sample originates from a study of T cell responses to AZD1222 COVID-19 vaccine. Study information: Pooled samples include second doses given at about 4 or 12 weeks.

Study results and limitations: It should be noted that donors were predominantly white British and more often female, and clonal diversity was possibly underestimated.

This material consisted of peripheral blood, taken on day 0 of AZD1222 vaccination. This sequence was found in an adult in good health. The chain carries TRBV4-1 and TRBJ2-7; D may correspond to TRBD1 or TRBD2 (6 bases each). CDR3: CASSYVTRAGVAEQYF. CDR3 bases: TGCGCCAGCAGCTACGTGACTAGGGCAGGGGTTGCCGAGCAGTACTTC.